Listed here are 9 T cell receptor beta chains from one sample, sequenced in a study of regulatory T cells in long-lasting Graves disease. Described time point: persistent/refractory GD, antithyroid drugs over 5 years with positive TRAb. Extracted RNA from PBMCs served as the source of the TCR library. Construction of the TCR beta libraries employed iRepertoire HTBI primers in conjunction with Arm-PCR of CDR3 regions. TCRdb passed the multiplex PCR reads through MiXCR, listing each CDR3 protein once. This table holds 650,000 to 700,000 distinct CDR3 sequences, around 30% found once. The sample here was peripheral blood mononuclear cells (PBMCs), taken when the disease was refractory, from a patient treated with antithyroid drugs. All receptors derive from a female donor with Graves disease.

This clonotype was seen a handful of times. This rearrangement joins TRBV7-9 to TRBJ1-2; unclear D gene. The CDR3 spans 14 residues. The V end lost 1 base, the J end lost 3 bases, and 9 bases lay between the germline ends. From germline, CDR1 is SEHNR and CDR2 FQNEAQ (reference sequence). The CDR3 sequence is CASSLEAAYYGYTF. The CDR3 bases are TGTGCCAGCAGCTTAGAGGCAGCTTACTATGGCTACACCTTC.

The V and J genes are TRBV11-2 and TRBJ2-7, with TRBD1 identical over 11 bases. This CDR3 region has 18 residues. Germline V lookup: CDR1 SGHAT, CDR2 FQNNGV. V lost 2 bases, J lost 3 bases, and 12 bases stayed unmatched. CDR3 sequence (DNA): TGTGCCAGCAGCTTATATCCCGGAGGGGACAGGGGGATCTACGAGCAGTACTTC. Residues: CASSLYPGGDRGIYEQYF.

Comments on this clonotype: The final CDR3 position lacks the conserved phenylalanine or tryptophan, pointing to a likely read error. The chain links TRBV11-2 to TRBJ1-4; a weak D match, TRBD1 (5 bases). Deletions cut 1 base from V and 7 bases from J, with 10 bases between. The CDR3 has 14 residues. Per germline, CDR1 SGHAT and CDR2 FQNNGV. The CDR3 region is CASSLGQGGEKLFL. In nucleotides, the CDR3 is TGTGCCAGCAGCTTAGGGCAGGGAGGTGAAAAACTGTTTTTA.

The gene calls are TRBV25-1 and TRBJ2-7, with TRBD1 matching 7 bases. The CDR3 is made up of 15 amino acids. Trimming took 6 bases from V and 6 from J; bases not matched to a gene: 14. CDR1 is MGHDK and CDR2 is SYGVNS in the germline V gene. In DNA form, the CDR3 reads TGTGCCAGCAGGGAACATGGTCAGGGGGTAGGCGAGCAGTACTTC. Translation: CASREHGQGVGEQYF.

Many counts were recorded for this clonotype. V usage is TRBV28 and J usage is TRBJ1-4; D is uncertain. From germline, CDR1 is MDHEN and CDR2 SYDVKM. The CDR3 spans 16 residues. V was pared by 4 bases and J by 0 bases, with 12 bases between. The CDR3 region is CASSYLTFATNEKLFF. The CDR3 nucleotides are TGTGCCAGCAGTTATCTGACCTTTGCAACTAATGAAAAACTGTTTTTT.

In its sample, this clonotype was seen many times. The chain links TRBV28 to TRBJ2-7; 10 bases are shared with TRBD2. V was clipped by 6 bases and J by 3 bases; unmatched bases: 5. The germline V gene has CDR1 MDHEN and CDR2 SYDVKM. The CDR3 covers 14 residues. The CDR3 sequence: CASSPSGRFYEQYF. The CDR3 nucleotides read TGTGCCAGCAGCCCTAGCGGGAGATTCTACGAGCAGTACTTC.

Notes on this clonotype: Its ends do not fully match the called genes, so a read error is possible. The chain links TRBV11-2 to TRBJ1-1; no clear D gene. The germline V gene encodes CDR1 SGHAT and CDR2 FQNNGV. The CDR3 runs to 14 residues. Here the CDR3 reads CASSLPIANTEASF. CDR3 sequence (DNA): TGTGCCAGCAGCTTACCCATAGCGAACACTGAAGCTTCCTTT.

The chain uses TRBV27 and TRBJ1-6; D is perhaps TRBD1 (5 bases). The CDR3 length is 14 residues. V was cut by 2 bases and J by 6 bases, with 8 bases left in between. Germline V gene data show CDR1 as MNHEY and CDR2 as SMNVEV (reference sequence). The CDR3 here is CASSLVGGNSPLHF. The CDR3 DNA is TGTGCCAGCAGTTTAGTTGGGGGTAATTCACCCCTCCACTTT.

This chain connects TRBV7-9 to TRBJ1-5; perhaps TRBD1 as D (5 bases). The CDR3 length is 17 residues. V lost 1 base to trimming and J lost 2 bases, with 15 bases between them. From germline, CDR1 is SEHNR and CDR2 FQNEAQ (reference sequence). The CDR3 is CASSLVGAGFGNQPQHF. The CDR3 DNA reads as TGTGCCAGCAGCTTAGTAGGGGCTGGGTTCGGCAATCAGCCCCAGCATTTT.